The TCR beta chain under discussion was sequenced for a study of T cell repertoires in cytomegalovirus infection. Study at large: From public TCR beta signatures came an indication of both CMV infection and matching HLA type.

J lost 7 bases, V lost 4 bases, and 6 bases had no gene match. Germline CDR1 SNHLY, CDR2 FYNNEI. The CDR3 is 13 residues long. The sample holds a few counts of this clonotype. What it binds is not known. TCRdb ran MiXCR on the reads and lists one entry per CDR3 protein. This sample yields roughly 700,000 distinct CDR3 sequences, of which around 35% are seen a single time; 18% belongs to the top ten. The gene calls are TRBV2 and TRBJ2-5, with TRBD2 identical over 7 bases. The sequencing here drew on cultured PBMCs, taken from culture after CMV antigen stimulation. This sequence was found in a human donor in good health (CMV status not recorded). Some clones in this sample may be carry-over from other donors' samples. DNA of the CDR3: TGTGCCAGCAGTGTTTCGGGGAGGGCGACCCAGTACTTC. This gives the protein CASSVSGRATQYF.